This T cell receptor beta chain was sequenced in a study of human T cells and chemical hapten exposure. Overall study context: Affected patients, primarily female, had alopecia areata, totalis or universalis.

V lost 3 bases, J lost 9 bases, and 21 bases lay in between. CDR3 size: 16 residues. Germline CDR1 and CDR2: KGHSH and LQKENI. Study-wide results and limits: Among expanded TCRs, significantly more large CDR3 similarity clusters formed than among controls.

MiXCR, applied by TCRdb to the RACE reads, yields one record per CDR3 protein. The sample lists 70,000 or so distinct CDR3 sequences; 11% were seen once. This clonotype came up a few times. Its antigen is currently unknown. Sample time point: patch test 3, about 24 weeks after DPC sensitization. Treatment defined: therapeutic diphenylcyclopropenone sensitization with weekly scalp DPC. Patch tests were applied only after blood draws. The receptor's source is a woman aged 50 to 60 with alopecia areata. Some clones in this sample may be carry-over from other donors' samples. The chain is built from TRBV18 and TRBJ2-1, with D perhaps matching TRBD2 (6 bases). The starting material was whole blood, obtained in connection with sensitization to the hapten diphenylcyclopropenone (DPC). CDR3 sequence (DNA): TGTGCCAGCTCACCCCCGGCCCCGGGGGAAGGGAGTGAGCAGTTCTTC. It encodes CASSPPAPGEGSEQFF.